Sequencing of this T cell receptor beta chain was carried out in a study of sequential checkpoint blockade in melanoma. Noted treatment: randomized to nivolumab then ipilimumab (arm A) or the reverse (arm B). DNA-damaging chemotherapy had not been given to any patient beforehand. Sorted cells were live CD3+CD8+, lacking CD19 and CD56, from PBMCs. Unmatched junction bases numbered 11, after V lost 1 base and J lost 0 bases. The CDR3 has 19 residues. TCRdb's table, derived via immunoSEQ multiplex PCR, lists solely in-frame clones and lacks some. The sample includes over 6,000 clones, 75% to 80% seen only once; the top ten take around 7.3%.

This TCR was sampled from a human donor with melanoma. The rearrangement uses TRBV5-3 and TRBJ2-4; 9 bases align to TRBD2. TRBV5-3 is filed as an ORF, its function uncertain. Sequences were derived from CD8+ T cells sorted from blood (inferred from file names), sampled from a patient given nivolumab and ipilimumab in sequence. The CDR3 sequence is CARSLRSGRPLLAKNIQYF. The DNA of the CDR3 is TGTGCCAGAAGCTTGCGTAGCGGGAGACCACTTTTAGCCAAAAACATTCAGTACTTC.